This passage covers 6 T cell receptor beta chains from one sample sequenced in a study of a mutant IDH1 vaccine in newly diagnosed glioma. Time point given: week 47, end of study. Vaccine doses each comprised 300 ug of mutant IDH1 20-mer peptide, with topical imiquimod. These receptors' targets are unknown. The data were produced by immunoSEQ multiplex PCR, yet TCRdb's version contains in-frame clones alone and is incomplete. This sample has about 24,000 clones, with 82% found just once. The sample was PBMCs, taken from a glioma patient whose treatment included an IDH1 peptide vaccine. These receptors all stem from a man in his forties with glioma. Some clones in this sample may be carry-over from other donors' samples.

The V call is TRBV5-1, the J call TRBJ1-1; 7 nucleotides match TRBD1. Germline values: CDR1 SGHRS, CDR2 YFSETQ. The CDR3 length is 16 residues. The trim removed 7 bases at V and 0 bases at J, leaving 12 bases unmatched. The CDR3 DNA sequence: TGCGCCAGCGGGGGCGGGTCGGGACAGTTGAACACTGAAGCTTTCTTT. Protein: CASGGGSGQLNTEAFF.

This chain joins TRBV7-8 and TRBJ2-5, with TRBD2 matching 7 bases. Germline values: CDR1 SGHVS, CDR2 FQNEAQ. The CDR3 has 16 residues. V dropped 5 bases and J dropped 2; count of bases not matched to a gene: 11. DNA for the CDR3: TGTGCCAGCAGCCCCAAGGGGAGCGGGGCTCAAGAGACCCAGTACTTC. Protein: CASSPKGSGAQETQYF.

The CDR3 nucleotides are TGTGCCTGGGGGGACAGAATAAATCAGCCCCAGCATTTT. The encoded protein is CAWGDRINQPQHF. The J gene is TRBJ1-5, the V gene TRBV30; 7 bases align to TRBD1. CDR1 is GTSNPN and CDR2 is SVGIG in the germline V gene (reference sequence). The CDR3 has 13 amino acids. V lost 5 bases and J lost 4; bases outside the gene matches: 5.

The chain recombines TRBV14 with TRBJ1-4; no reliable D call. Between the trimmed V and J ends, which lost 4 bases and 10 bases, there was a span of 16 bases. Germline V CDR1 and CDR2: SGHDN, FVKESK. CDR3 length: 14 residues. DNA for the CDR3: TGTGCCAGCAGCCGGTCTCTAGGGTCCGCAAAACTGTTTTTT. Translated, it gives CASSRSLGSAKLFF.

This chain connects TRBV10-3 to TRBJ1-1; no firm D call. V was clipped by 6 bases and J by 5 bases, with 10 bases between them. CDR3 size: 12 residues. Looked up from germline, CDR1 is ENHRY and CDR2 is SYGVKD. CDR3: CAISSGETEAFF. The CDR3 DNA is TGTGCCATCAGCTCTGGGGAAACTGAAGCTTTCTTT.

V usage is TRBV7-9 and J usage is TRBJ1-2; D remains ambiguous. Trimming took off 1 base at V and 8 bases at J, with 5 bases between the two ends. This CDR3 region has 11 residues. Germline V lookup: CDR1 SEHNR, CDR2 FQNEAQ (reference sequence). The CDR3 protein is CASSLGTGYTF. DNA for the CDR3: TGTGCCAGCAGCTTAGGTACCGGCTACACCTTC.